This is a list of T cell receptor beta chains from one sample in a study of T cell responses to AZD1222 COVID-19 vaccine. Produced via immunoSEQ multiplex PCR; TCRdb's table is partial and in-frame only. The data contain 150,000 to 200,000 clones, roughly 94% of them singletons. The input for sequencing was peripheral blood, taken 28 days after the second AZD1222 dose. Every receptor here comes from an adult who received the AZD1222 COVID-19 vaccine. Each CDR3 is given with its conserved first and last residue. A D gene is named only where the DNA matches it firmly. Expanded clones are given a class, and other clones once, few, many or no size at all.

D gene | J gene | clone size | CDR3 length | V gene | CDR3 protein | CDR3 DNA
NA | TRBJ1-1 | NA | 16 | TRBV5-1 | CASSVDMGTLNTEAFF | TGCGCCAGCAGCGTCGACATGGGAACTTTGAACACTGAAGCTTTCTTT
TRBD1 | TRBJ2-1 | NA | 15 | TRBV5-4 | CASSSADRADNEQFF | TGTGCCAGCAGCTCGGCCGACAGGGCGGACAATGAGCAGTTCTTC
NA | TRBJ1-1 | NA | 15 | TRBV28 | CASCTAASGFSEAFF | TGTGCCAGCTGTACCGCGGCCAGCGGCTTCTCCGAAGCTTTCTTT
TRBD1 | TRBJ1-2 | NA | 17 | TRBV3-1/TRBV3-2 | CASSQDLTGGSNYGYTF | TGTGCCAGCAGCCAAGATCTAACAGGGGGTAGTAACTATGGCTACACCTTC
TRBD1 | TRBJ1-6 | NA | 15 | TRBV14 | CASSQRRQGDSPLHF | TGTGCCAGCAGCCAAAGGAGACAGGGGGATTCACCCCTCCACTTT
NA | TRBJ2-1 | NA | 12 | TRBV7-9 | CAGGIVLNEQFF | TGTGCAGGGGGTATAGTCCTGAATGAGCAGTTCTTC
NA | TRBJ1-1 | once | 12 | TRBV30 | CAWRKWDTEAFF | TGTGCCTGGAGAAAGTGGGACACTGAAGCTTTCTTT
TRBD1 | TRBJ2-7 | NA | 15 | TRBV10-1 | CASSGPTGPLYEQYF | TGCGCCAGCAGCGGTCCGACAGGGCCTCTCTACGAGCAGTACTTC
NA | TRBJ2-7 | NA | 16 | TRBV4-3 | CASSQDRTFPSYEQYF | TGCGCCAGCAGCCAAGATCGGACCTTCCCGAGCTACGAGCAGTACTTC
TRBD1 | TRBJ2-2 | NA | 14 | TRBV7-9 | CASSFGTDTGELFF | TGTGCCAGCAGCTTCGGGACAGACACCGGGGAGCTGTTTTTT
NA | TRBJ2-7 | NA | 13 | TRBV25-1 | CASSGGRTYEQYF | TGTGCCAGCAGTGGGGGACGGACCTACGAGCAGTACTTC
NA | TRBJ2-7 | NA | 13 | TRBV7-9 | CASSPPVAYEQYF | TGTGCCAGCAGCCCTCCGGTTGCCTACGAGCAGTACTTC
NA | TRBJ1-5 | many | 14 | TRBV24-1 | CATSVALGDQPQHF | TGTGCCACCAGTGTCGCTCTAGGGGATCAGCCCCAGCATTTT
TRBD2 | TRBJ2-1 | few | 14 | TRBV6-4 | CASSDRGDYNEQFF | TGTGCCAGCAGTGACCGGGGGGACTACAATGAGCAGTTCTTC
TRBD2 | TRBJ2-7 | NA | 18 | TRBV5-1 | CASSSQPGLASFSYEQYF | TGCGCCAGCAGCTCCCAGCCGGGACTAGCGTCCTTCTCCTACGAGCAGTACTTC
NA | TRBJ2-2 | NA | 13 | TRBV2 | CASSPTDGGELFF | TGTGCCAGCAGCCCGACAGACGGCGGGGAGCTGTTTTTT
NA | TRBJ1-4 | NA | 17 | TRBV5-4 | CASSPSPHLGTNEKLFF | TGTGCCAGCAGCCCCTCGCCACATTTGGGAACTAATGAAAAACTGTTTTTT
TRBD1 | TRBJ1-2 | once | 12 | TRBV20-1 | CSASNQQGGYTF | TGCAGTGCTAGTAATCAACAGGGGGGCTACACCTTC
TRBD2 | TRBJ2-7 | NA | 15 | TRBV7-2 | CASSTYGVGGVQQYF | TGTGCCAGCAGCACCTACGGAGTGGGGGGGGTACAGCAGTACTTC
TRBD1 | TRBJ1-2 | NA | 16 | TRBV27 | CASSSTTMTGGIGYTF | TGTGCCAGCAGTTCAACCACAATGACAGGGGGTATTGGCTACACCTTC
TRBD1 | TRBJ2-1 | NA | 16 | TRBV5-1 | CASSPGTGIGYNEQFF | TGCGCCAGCAGCCCGGGGACAGGGATTGGCTACAATGAGCAGTTCTTC
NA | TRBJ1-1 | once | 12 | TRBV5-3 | CARSSGNTEAFF | TGTGCCAGAAGCTCAGGGAACACTGAAGCTTTCTTT
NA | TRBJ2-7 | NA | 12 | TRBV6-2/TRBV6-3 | CASSFRSYEQYF | TGTGCCAGCAGTTTCCGCTCCTACGAGCAGTACTTC
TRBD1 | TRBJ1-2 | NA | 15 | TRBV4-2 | CASSQEGTGVYGYTF | TGTGCCAGCAGCCAAGAGGGAACAGGGGTGTATGGCTACACCTTC
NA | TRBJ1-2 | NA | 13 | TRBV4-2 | CASSQAGNGGYTF | TGTGCCAGCAGCCAAGCGGGGAATGGTGGCTACACCTTC
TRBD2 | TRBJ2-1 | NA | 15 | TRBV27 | CASNTRRENRNEQFF | TGTGCCAGCAATACACGGCGGGAGAACCGGAATGAGCAGTTCTTC
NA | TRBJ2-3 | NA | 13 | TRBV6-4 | CASSVADTDTQYF | TGTGCCAGCAGTGTGGCAGACACAGATACGCAGTATTTT
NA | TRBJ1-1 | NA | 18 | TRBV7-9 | CASSLRSVPGQLNTEAFF | TGTGCCAGCAGCCTACGGTCCGTTCCTGGACAGCTGAACACTGAAGCTTTCTTT
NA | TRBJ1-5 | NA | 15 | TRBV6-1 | CASSERQYSNQPQHF | TGTGCCAGCAGTGAAAGACAGTATAGCAATCAGCCCCAGCATTTT